This record looks at one T cell receptor beta chain sequence and its context. The CDR3 totals 14 residues. Germline V gene sequence: CDR1 LNHNV, CDR2 YYDKDF (reference sequence). V lost 1 base, J lost 10 bases, and 7 bases stayed unmatched. Using immunoSEQ multiplex PCR, the repertoire was profiled, and TCRdb retains in-frame clones only, with some absent. The sample records roughly 1,100,000 clones, around 74% being singletons. The data belong to a study of shared clonotypes between healthy human individuals. The genes are TRBV15 and TRBJ2-3; TRBD2 matches 8 bases. This TCR was recovered from a man aged 18 to 29 in good health. Sequenced: memory CD4+ T cells sorted from blood. Subset reported: CD45RA-negative fraction. CDR3 bases: TGTGCCACCAGCAGAGGAGCGGGAGCGGGACCGCAGTATTTT. Protein: CATSRGAGAGPQYF.